What follows is one T cell receptor beta chain and its context. Germline CDR1 is SNHLY and CDR2 is FYNNEI. The V gene end was trimmed by 7 bases and the J gene end by 8 bases; junction bases not matched to a gene: 10. The CDR3 has 14 amino acids. This sample stems from a study of T cell changes during pregnancy in multiple sclerosis. TCRdb's copy holds only in-frame clones and misses some; the assay was immunoSEQ multiplex PCR. The sample yields 40,000 to 45,000 clones, around 94% seen once. This receptor was taken from a female donor with multiple sclerosis, enrolled in a pregnancy study. V and J are TRBV2 and TRBJ2-1; 8 nucleotides match TRBD2. Sequenced material: peripheral blood, taken in the third trimester of pregnancy. CDR3 DNA sequence: TGTGCCAGCATGGTGAGGACTAGCACCTATGAGCAGTTCTTC. Encoded protein: CASMVRTSTYEQFF.